This record concerns one TCR beta chain sequence. The antigen is unknown. The data were produced by immunoSEQ multiplex PCR, yet TCRdb's version contains in-frame clones alone and is incomplete. The repertoire holds about 180,000 clones, with 92% as singletons. Doses given second, at about 4 or about 12 weeks, were pooled. These data are taken from a study of T cell responses to AZD1222 COVID-19 vaccine. The CDR3 covers 11 residues. Germline-derived CDR1 and CDR2 are DFQATT and SNEGSKA (reference sequence). V lost 3 bases to trimming and J lost 6 bases, with 8 bases between them. Findings and limits, study-wide: Repertoire samples came only from after the peak T cell response. Among the donors, most were white British and more were female, and clonal diversity was possibly underestimated. CD4 TCRs linked to vaccination spanned spike, dominating at 160-218 and 743-854.

The sample here was peripheral blood, taken 28 days after the second AZD1222 dose. The chain uses TRBV20-1 and TRBJ1-2; possibly TRBD1 for D (5 bases). This clonotype originated in an adult who received the AZD1222 COVID-19 vaccine. Here the CDR3 DNA reads TGCAGTGCTAGCCGGGGGGATGGCTACACCTTC. This codes for CSASRGDGYTF.